Following are 8 T cell receptor beta chains from one sample sequenced in a study of T cells in Graves' hyperthyroidism and ophthalmopathy. Amplification of TCR beta CDR3 regions was performed using RNA transcripts as template. The HTBI primer set was used in a first-round RT-PCR of the TCR CDR3. TCRdb re-called the multiplex PCR reads with MiXCR, one entry per CDR3 protein. The sample lists roughly 400,000 distinct CDR3 sequences, approximately 14% seen once, with 28% in the top ten. The specimen sequenced was blood. The receptor source for this set is a woman between 18 and 29 years old with Graves' hyperthyroidism that later progressed to Graves' ophthalmopathy.

This clonotype was recorded many times. The chain couples TRBV28 to TRBJ1-4, with D unclear. Germline V lookup: CDR1 MDHEN, CDR2 SYDVKM. This CDR3 is 15 amino acids long. With 3 bases removed from V and 5 bases from J, the gap between germline ends came to 13 bases. DNA for the CDR3: TGTGCCAGCAGTTTTAATTTGAGGGAGAATGAAAAACTGTTTTTT. This translates into CASSFNLRENEKLFF. The entire variable domain, with the rest obtained from reference TRBV28 and TRBJ1-4, is as follows: DVKVTQSSRYLVKRTGEKVFLECVQDMDHENMFWYRQDPGLGLRLIYFSYDVKMKEKGDIPEGYSVSREKKERFSLILESASTNQTSMYLCASSFNLRENEKLFFGSGTQLSVL.

Details on this clonotype: A read error may account for a junction end that differs from germline. The genes are TRBV19 and TRBJ1-5, with a possible D match to TRBD1 (6 bases). This CDR3 is built from 15 residues. Germline CDR1 is LNHDA and CDR2 is SQIVND (reference sequence). The CDR3 bases are TGTGCCAGTAGTATCTCCATCAGGGGACATCAGCCTCAGCATTTT. It specifies CASSISIRGHQPQHF.

This clonotype came up many times. The rearrangement joins TRBV20-1 to TRBJ2-3; possible D gene TRBD2, 5 bases. This CDR3 is built from 13 residues. The germline V gene has CDR1 DFQATT and CDR2 SNEGSKA (reference sequence). V was pared by 8 bases and J by 5 bases, with 17 bases between. In DNA form, the CDR3 reads TGCAGTCCTCATTGGGGAGTAGTAGATACGCAGTATTTT. It encodes CSPHWGVVDTQYF.

About this clonotype: Its ends do not fully match the called genes, so a read error is possible. The chain combines TRBV7-7 with TRBJ2-3; D not certain. Germline CDR1 SSHAT, CDR2 FNYEAQ (reference sequence). The CDR3 totals 15 residues. CDR3 protein: CASSISYSGTDTQYF. CDR3 coding DNA: TGTGCTAGCAGCATCAGTTATTCGGGCACAGATACGCAGTATTTT.

The table lists this clonotype with a few counts. The rearrangement links TRBV9 to TRBJ1-3; D gene ambiguous. CDR3 length equals 15 residues. The ends were cut back, 0 bases at V and 2 bases at J, with 9 bases in the middle. Germline V CDR1 and CDR2: SGDLS, YYNGEE. The CDR3 spells CASSVGRGTGNTIYF. CDR3 nucleotide sequence: TGTGCCAGCAGCGTAGGACGAGGGACTGGAAACACCATATATTTT.

This clonotype was observed at least ten times. This rearrangement joins TRBV24-1 to TRBJ2-2; D is unresolved. Germline CDR1 and CDR2: KGHDR and SFDVKD. The CDR3 consists of 15 residues. The V gene lost 0 bases and the J gene lost 2 bases, with 6 bases spanning the gap. This chain's CDR3 is CATSDLGSNTGELFF. The CDR3 region has the DNA TGTGCCACCAGTGATTTGGGCTCCAACACCGGGGAGCTGTTTTTT.

At least ten counts were recorded for this clonotype. The chain links TRBV11-2 to TRBJ1-2, with 7 bases identical to TRBD1. The CDR3 is made up of 16 amino acids. Germline V gene lookup returns CDR1 SGHAT and CDR2 FQNNGV. The junction had 8 bases not matched to a gene; V was cut back by 0 bases and J by 4 bases. The CDR3, as DNA: TGTGCCAGCAGCTTAGAACGGGCCAGGGGGGCCTATGGCTACACCTTC. Protein: CASSLERARGAYGYTF.

This clonotype was detected ten times or more. The chain carries TRBV11-2 and TRBJ2-1; 11 bases align to TRBD2. V lost 7 bases to trimming and J lost 4 bases; unmatched junction nucleotides: 3. Germline V gene data show CDR1 as SGHAT and CDR2 as FQNNGV. The CDR3 extends over 14 amino acids. CDR3 sequence: CASTLAGGYNEQFF. CDR3 sequence (DNA): TGTGCCAGCACCCTAGCGGGAGGATACAATGAGCAGTTCTTC.